Listed below are T cell receptor beta chains from one sample, sequenced in a study of T cell repertoires in cytomegalovirus infection. These TCRs are of unknown antigen specificity. MiXCR, applied by TCRdb to the reads, yields one record per CDR3 protein. The sample contains under 500,000 distinct CDR3 sequences, more than 40% of which appear only once. The specimen was cultured PBMCs, collected from culture after CMV antigen stimulation. The receptors derive from a human donor in good health (CMV status not recorded). Some clones in this sample may be carry-over from other donors' samples. The CDR3 runs from the conserved cysteine through the conserved F or W. The order of the fields is clone size, D gene, V gene, J gene, CDR3 protein, CDR3 DNA. The D gene is left open where the match is weak. The listing skips clone size in some rows; elsewhere it reads once, few, many or a size class.

size: .
D: .
V: TRBV6-1
J: TRBJ1-2
CDR3: CASKNFAVSNYGYTF
DNA: TGTGCCAGCAAGAATTTCGCAGTGTCTAACTATGGCTACACCTTC

size: few
D: TRBD2
V: TRBV6-6
J: TRBJ2-7
CDR3: CASRTTGTTIEQYF
DNA: TGTGCCAGCAGAACTACCGGGACTACCATCGAGCAGTACTTC

size: .
D: .
V: TRBV25-1
J: TRBJ1-1
CDR3: CASQGSDWAFF
DNA: TGTGCCAGCCAGGGGTCGGACTGGGCTTTCTTT

size: .
D: TRBD1
V: TRBV20-1
J: TRBJ1-5
CDR3: CSALPRTGNNQPQHF
DNA: TGCAGTGCTCTTCCCCGGACAGGGAACAATCAGCCCCAGCATTTT

size: .
D: .
V: TRBV6-5
J: TRBJ1-5
CDR3: CASSTRWPGGPQHF
DNA: TGTGCCAGCAGTACCCGGTGGCCTGGGGGGCCCCAGCATTTT

size: .
D: .
V: TRBV18
J: TRBJ1-2
CDR3: CASSPGESRRRGYTF
DNA: TGTGCCAGCTCGCCAGGGGAGAGCCGACGGAGGGGCTACACCTTC

size: many
D: TRBD1
V: TRBV7-2
J: TRBJ2-7
CDR3: CASTLILRTGMLEQYF
DNA: TGTGCCAGCACCCTTATCCTACGGACAGGGATGTTGGAGCAGTACTTC

size: few
D: .
V: TRBV7-2
J: TRBJ2-7
CDR3: CASSLVLSPNEQYF
DNA: TGTGCCAGCAGCTTAGTGCTTAGCCCCAACGAGCAGTACTTC

size: few
D: TRBD1
V: TRBV7-2
J: TRBJ1-1
CDR3: CASSWTGGLTEAFF
DNA: TGTGCCAGCAGCTGGACAGGGGGCCTTACTGAAGCTTTCTTT

size: once
D: .
V: TRBV2
J: TRBJ2-2
CDR3: CASSEFGGSNTGELFF
DNA: TGTGCCAGCAGTGAATTTGGCGGTTCGAACACCGGGGAGCTGTTTTTT

size: .
D: .
V: TRBV20-1
J: TRBJ2-2
CDR3: CSARDPFWQGNTGELFF
DNA: TGCAGTGCTAGAGATCCATTTTGGCAGGGAAACACCGGGGAGCTGTTTTTT

size: .
D: .
V: TRBV5-1
J: TRBJ2-3
CDR3: CASSAYRVETDTQYF
DNA: TGCGCCAGCAGCGCCTACAGGGTAGAAACAGATACGCAGTATTTT

size: .
D: TRBD1
V: TRBV11-1
J: TRBJ2-1
CDR3: CASSTRDRGYNEQFF
DNA: TGTGCCAGCAGCACCCGGGACAGGGGCTACAATGAGCAGTTCTTC

size: .
D: .
V: TRBV12-3/TRBV12-4
J: TRBJ2-7
CDR3: CASSLGGLGVSEQYF
DNA: TGTGCCAGCAGTTTAGGGGGTCTGGGGGTAAGCGAGCAGTACTTC

size: .
D: .
V: TRBV19
J: TRBJ1-3
CDR3: CASFWEGLDSGNTIYF
DNA: TGTGCCAGTTTCTGGGAGGGTCTGGACTCTGGAAACACCATATATTTT

size: .
D: TRBD2
V: TRBV20-1
J: TRBJ2-1
CDR3: CSPLTSGRAGEQFF
DNA: TGCAGTCCCTTGACTAGCGGGAGGGCAGGAGAGCAGTTCTTC

size: .
D: .
V: TRBV12-3/TRBV12-4
J: TRBJ1-2
CDR3: CASSSGGSGYTF
DNA: TGTGCCAGCAGCTCAGGTGGTTCTGGCTACACCTTC

size: few
D: .
V: TRBV4-1
J: TRBJ2-3
CDR3: CASSLLGVIDTQYF
DNA: TGCGCCAGCAGCCTCTTGGGGGTTATAGATACGCAGTATTTT

size: few
D: .
V: TRBV4-1
J: TRBJ2-2
CDR3: CASSQPGHLNTGELFF
DNA: TGCGCCAGCAGCCAGCCTGGACACCTAAACACCGGGGAGCTGTTTTTT

size: .
D: TRBD2
V: TRBV20-1
J: TRBJ2-7
CDR3: CSAKIAGLYEQYF
DNA: TGCAGTGCTAAGATAGCGGGGTTGTACGAGCAGTACTTC

size: .
D: .
V: TRBV4-2
J: TRBJ1-6
CDR3: CASSQDWTFNSPLHF
DNA: TGTGCCAGCAGCCAAGATTGGACCTTTAATTCACCCCTCCACTTT

size: .
D: TRBD2
V: TRBV20-1
J: TRBJ2-7
CDR3: CSAPRGISGRPSSYEQYF
DNA: TGCAGTGCTCCGCGTGGGATTAGCGGGAGGCCCAGCTCCTACGAGCAGTACTTC

size: .
D: TRBD1
V: TRBV7-2
J: TRBJ1-2
CDR3: CASSIGQGLGYTF
DNA: TGTGCCAGCAGCATCGGACAGGGGTTGGGCTACACCTTC

size: once
D: .
V: TRBV5-1
J: TRBJ2-4
CDR3: CASSLEASYNNIQYF
DNA: TGCGCCAGCAGCTTGGAGGCCTCTTATAATAACATTCAGTACTTC

size: many
D: .
V: TRBV7-6
J: TRBJ2-3
CDR3: CASSLSADTQYF
DNA: TGTGCCAGCAGCCTAAGCGCAGATACGCAGTATTTT

size: .
D: .
V: TRBV15
J: TRBJ2-6
CDR3: CATSRAGGPPGANVLTF
DNA: TGTGCCACCAGCAGAGCTGGGGGGCCCCCTGGGGCCAACGTCCTGACTTTC